What follows is one TCR beta chain and its context. Its target is not known. This entry is derived from a study of cytomegalovirus exposure and HLA in healthy donors. Study at large: A subsequent analysis stated that the 120 or so validation repertoires were run on the same platform as the 550 to 750 first-cohort repertoires. Study findings and constraints: Most TCR sequences were uncommon, yet certain public TCRs appeared in many donors.

The CDR3 is 14 amino acids. V dropped 1 base and J dropped 4 bases, with 10 bases sitting between them. Germline V gene lookup returns CDR1 SGHVS and CDR2 FNYEAQ. Sequencing was performed with immunoSEQ multiplex PCR; in TCRdb, only in-frame clones are kept and a portion is missing. The sample lists approximately 190,000 clones, roughly 80% seen once, with over 5.5% in the top ten. This chain uses TRBV7-6 with TRBJ1-1; no reliable D call. The specimen sequenced was PBMCs. The TCR sequence derives from a man between 18 and 35 years old in good health and CMV-seropositive. The CDR3 DNA sequence: TGTGCCAGCAGCTTAGGGTTAGAGGGCACTGAAGCTTTCTTT. This codes for CASSLGLEGTEAFF.